These 7 T cell receptor beta chains came from one sample sequenced in a study of blood T cell repertoires in COVID-19. Sequencing used immunoSEQ multiplex PCR; TCRdb keeps in-frame clones, though not all of them. The sample holds approximately 100,000 clones, approximately 88% seen once. The sequencing sample was made of peripheral blood. All receptors come from a human donor in a cohort sampled during active COVID-19.

The V and J genes are TRBV5-8 and TRBJ2-4; the D gene is possibly TRBD2 (6 bases). The V end was cut by 1 base, the J end by 9 bases, with 26 bases between. The CDR3 sequence is 18 residues long. Germline-derived CDR1 and CDR2 are SGHTS and YDEGEE. The CDR3 spells CASSLPRDPPPEGPIQYF. CDR3 bases: TGTGCCAGCAGCTTGCCCAGAGATCCGCCTCCGGAGGGCCCCATTCAGTACTTC.

The chain has TRBV2 and TRBJ1-3; unclear D gene. The CDR3 loop spans 13 amino acids. Germline V gene data show CDR1 as SNHLY and CDR2 as FYNNEI. Trimming cost V 2 bases and J 7 bases, with 9 bases left between them. Here the CDR3 reads CASSESQRNTIYF. In nucleotides, the CDR3 is TGTGCCAGCAGTGAATCACAGCGGAACACCATATATTTT.

The rearrangement links TRBV4-2 to TRBJ2-2, with 7 positions matching TRBD1. CDR3 length equals 16 residues. V gave up 6 bases and J gave up 3 bases; unmatched junction bases: 10. CDR1 LGHNA and CDR2 YNFKEQ come from the germline V gene. CDR3 in DNA: TGTGCCAGCAGTCAAAGGGGGCGTTCGGACACCGGGGAGCTGTTTTTT. Encoded protein: CASSQRGRSDTGELFF.

The V call is TRBV10-3, the J call TRBJ2-7; weak D call: TRBD1 (6 bases). This CDR3 has 14 residues. Germline V CDR1 and CDR2: ENHRY, SYGVKD. V gave up 11 bases and J gave up 5 bases, with 22 bases separating them. As DNA, the CDR3 is TGTGCCCCACAATGCCGGGACAACCGCGACGAGCAGTACTTC. Residues: CAPQCRDNRDEQYF.

V gene TRBV19 combines with J gene TRBJ1-2, with 7 bases matching TRBD1. The germline gives CDR1 LNHDA, CDR2 SQIVND (reference sequence). V trimming: 4 bases; J trimming: 2 bases; junction bases outside the gene matches: 4. This CDR3 region has 14 residues. CDR3 bases: TGTGCCAGTAGTAGACAGACAGGGAACTATGGCTACACCTTC. Translation: CASSRQTGNYGYTF.

The chain has TRBV2 and TRBJ2-3, with 9 bases fitting TRBD2. The germline CDR1 and CDR2 sequences are SNHLY and FYNNEI. The CDR3 is 15 residues long. The V segment lost 8 bases and the J segment 3 bases; nucleotides outside the gene matches: 9. CDR3 sequence (DNA): TGTGCCAGCCGAAATAGCGGGAGTTGGACAGATACGCAGTATTTT. This translates into CASRNSGSWTDTQYF.

The V and J genes are TRBV6-2 or TRBV6-3 and TRBJ2-2, with TRBD2 matching over 9 bases. CDR1 and CDR2 from the germline V gene are MNHEY and SVGEGT. The CDR3 contains 15 residues. Germline trimming cut 4 bases from V and 4 bases from J; bases unmatched to any gene: 4. The CDR3 is CASSSVAGVTGELFF. CDR3 nucleotide sequence: TGTGCCAGCAGTTCGGTAGCGGGGGTCACCGGGGAGCTGTTTTTT.